The next 13 T cell receptor beta chains were all read from a single sample in a study of identical twins listed by TCRdb under 2016. Library preparation used 5' RACE. The instrument was an Illumina HiSeq 2000. Using fastp at Q25 and MiXCR, TCRdb reprocessed the public reads and kept productive beta chains. Rows are unified per CDR3 protein, each entry keeping the most common DNA and genes. Here the sample has hundreds of thousands of distinct CDR3 sequences; just over 7% occur a single time. The biggest ten clones account for roughly 1.6% of the sample. This same sample was also taken into another study, of yellow fever vaccine responses in identical twins.

The sample taken for sequencing was PBMCs. The source is a woman aged 18-29 years in good health.

In this sample, this clonotype turned up a few times. This rearrangement joins TRBV24-1 to TRBJ1-2, with D possibly TRBD1 on 5 matching bases. This CDR3 has 13 amino acids. Trimming cost V 5 bases and J 0 bases, with 6 bases left between them. The germline V gene encodes CDR1 KGHDR and CDR2 SFDVKD. CDR3 nucleotide sequence: TGTGCCACCAGTGGACAGCCTAACTATGGCTACACCTTC. Its protein product is CATSGQPNYGYTF.

This clonotype turned up a few times. The chain recombines TRBV2 with TRBJ2-7, with TRBD1 as a possible D gene (6 bases). Looked up from germline, CDR1 is SNHLY and CDR2 is FYNNEI. CDR3 size: 13 residues. Trimming left V 1 base short and J 10 bases short, with 14 bases between. The CDR3 sequence is CASSEVRGWKQYV. The CDR3 bases are TGTGCCAGCAGTGAAGTCAGGGGCTGGAAACAGTACGTC.

The sample holds a few counts of this clonotype. The rearrangement uses TRBV6-5 and TRBJ1-1, with 8 bases that match TRBD1. The CDR3 contains 14 residues. CDR1 is MNHEY, CDR2 SVGAGI, per germline. J lost 7 bases, V lost 6 bases, and 10 bases had no gene match. CDR3 in DNA: TGTGCCAGCAGACTCGACAGGGGACGTGGTGAAGCTTTCTTT. Translation: CASRLDRGRGEAFF.

This clonotype was detected ten times or more. The V gene is TRBV12-3 or TRBV12-4, the J gene TRBJ1-5; TRBD1 is a possible D gene (6 bases). The V gene lost 1 base and the J gene lost 5 bases, with 9 bases spanning the gap. CDR3 size: 14 residues. CDR3 sequence (DNA): TGTGCCAGCAGTTTAGAGGGGGGCCATCAGCCCCAGCATTTT. It specifies CASSLEGGHQPQHF.

This clonotype has at least ten counts. The rearrangement uses TRBV20-1 and TRBJ1-1; 7 positions agree with TRBD1. The CDR3 extends over 13 amino acids. V lost 6 bases to trimming and J lost 2 bases; unmatched junction nucleotides: 6. The germline gives CDR1 DFQATT, CDR2 SNEGSKA (reference sequence). This chain's CDR3 is CSAFQGVNTEAFF. CDR3 nucleotide sequence: TGCAGTGCCTTTCAGGGGGTCAACACTGAAGCTTTCTTT.

This clonotype has only a few counts. The chain combines TRBV19 with TRBJ1-2, with D possibly being TRBD1 (6 bases). The CDR3 consists of 14 residues. Germline V CDR1 and CDR2: LNHDA, SQIVND (reference sequence). Trimming cost V 7 bases and J 4 bases, with 16 bases left between them. The CDR3 here is CASKKQGEGYGYTF. The CDR3 bases are TGTGCCAGTAAAAAACAGGGTGAAGGCTATGGCTACACCTTC. Full variable domain (outside the CDR3, taken from reference TRBV19 and TRBJ1-2): DGGITQSPKYLFRKEGQNVTLSCEQNLNHDAMYWYRQDPGQGLRLIYYSQIVNDFQKGDIAEGYSVSREKKESFPLTVTSAQKNPTAFYLCASKKQGEGYGYTFGSGTRLTVV.

This clonotype appeared a few times. This rearrangement joins TRBV7-9 to TRBJ2-5; no clear D. The CDR3 contains 14 residues. From germline, CDR1 is SEHNR and CDR2 FQNEAQ (reference sequence). Between the trimmed V and J ends, which lost 3 bases and 0 bases, there was a span of 8 bases. The CDR3 nucleotides are TGTGCCAGCAGCTTGATGGCGGACCAAGAGACCCAGTACTTC. This gives the protein CASSLMADQETQYF. The full variable domain, its missing parts supplied by reference TRBV7-9 and TRBJ2-5, is DTGVSQNPRHKITKRGQNVTFRCDPISEHNRLYWYRQTLGQGPEFLTYFQNEAQLEKSRLLSDRFSAERPKGSFSTLEIQRTEQGDSAMYLCASSLMADQETQYFGPGTRLLVL.

The chain recombines TRBV6-5 with TRBJ1-1; tentative D call: TRBD1 (6 bases). The CDR3 spans 14 residues. Trimming shortened V by 4 bases and J by 5 bases, and 14 bases separated the two germline ends. Germline CDR1 MNHEY, CDR2 SVGAGI. The CDR3 nucleotides read TGTGCCAGCAGTTTCGAAATCAGGGGTACTGAAGCTTTCTTT. Its protein is CASSFEIRGTEAFF.

This clonotype has more than one count but fewer than ten. The chain combines TRBV4-1 with TRBJ2-5; possible D gene TRBD1, 6 bases. V lost 3 bases and J lost 5, with 13 bases in between. The germline V gene has CDR1 MGHRA and CDR2 YSYEKL. This CDR3 is 14 amino acids long. CDR3 nucleotide sequence: TGCGCCAGCAGCCAGGTGGGGGCCGGGGAGACCCAGTACTTC. This encodes CASSQVGAGETQYF.

This clonotype was observed at least ten times. The chain joins TRBV5-1 to TRBJ1-2; D perhaps matches TRBD1 (5 bases). V was cut by 4 bases and J by 3 bases, with 16 bases left in between. The CDR3 consists of 15 residues. Germline lookup yields CDR1 SGHRS and CDR2 YFSETQ. The CDR3 DNA reads TGCGCCAGCAGCCCAAGACCGGGACCGGACTATGGCTACACCTTC. Amino acids: CASSPRPGPDYGYTF. The full variable domain, its missing parts supplied by reference TRBV5-1 and TRBJ1-2, is KAGVTQTPRYLIKTRGQQVTLSCSPISGHRSVSWYQQTPGQGLQFLFEYFSETQRNKGNFPGRFSGRQFSNSRSEMNVSTLELGDSALYLCASSPRPGPDYGYTFGSGTRLTVV.

A few counts support this clonotype. The V and J genes are TRBV28 and TRBJ2-4; no definite D call. V was clipped by 5 bases and J by 7 bases, with 15 bases between them. Germline CDR1 MDHEN, CDR2 SYDVKM. The CDR3 spans 14 residues. The CDR3 region is CASSGQTPTNIQYF. The CDR3 DNA reads TGTGCCAGCAGTGGCCAGACCCCAACGAACATTCAGTACTTC.

This chain joins TRBV2 and TRBJ2-1, with D possibly matching TRBD1 (5 bases). V was clipped by 3 bases and J by 15 bases, with 18 bases between them. This CDR3 is 13 amino acids long. Germline V gene sequence: CDR1 SNHLY, CDR2 FYNNEI. CDR3 bases: TGTGCCAGCAGTGACAGGGTCTCGTCTGTCGGGTTCTTC. Its protein is CASSDRVSSVGFF.

The chain is built from TRBV5-1 and TRBJ2-3; D gene uncertain. This CDR3 region has 14 residues. V lost 0 bases and J 5 bases, leaving 10 bases between the germline ends. Germline assignment: CDR1 SGHRS and CDR2 YFSETQ. The CDR3: CASSLAGNQDTQYF. The CDR3 DNA reads as TGCGCCAGCAGCTTGGCTGGAAACCAAGATACGCAGTATTTT. The variable domain in full, completed from reference TRBV5-1 and TRBJ2-3, reads KAGVTQTPRYLIKTRGQQVTLSCSPISGHRSVSWYQQTPGQGLQFLFEYFSETQRNKGNFPGRFSGRQFSNSRSEMNVSTLELGDSALYLCASSLAGNQDTQYFGPGTRLTVL.